This is a list of T cell receptor beta chains from one sample in a study of blood T cell repertoires in COVID-19. The method was immunoSEQ multiplex PCR; TCRdb's version includes in-frame clones alone and lacks a portion of them. The sample has under 350,000 clones, around 92% seen once. Material: peripheral blood. The receptors come from a woman under 40 with COVID-19, enrolled during active disease. CDR3s leave out the opening cysteine and the closing phenylalanine or tryptophan.

V: TRBV19
J: TRBJ2-1
CDR3: ASTSFASFDEQF

V: TRBV19
J: TRBJ2-4
CDR3: ASSIDYGGGRNIQY

V: TRBV9
J: TRBJ2-3
CDR3: ASSLTGGSTDTQY

V: TRBV27
J: TRBJ1-5
CDR3: ASTRQGGFNQPQH

V: TRBV4-1
J: TRBJ2-5
CDR3: ASSQFERETQY

V: TRBV19
J: TRBJ1-5
CDR3: ASSTGAWGNQPQH

V: TRBV6-1
J: TRBJ2-3
CDR3: ASSEGHTDTQY

V: TRBV7-2
J: TRBJ2-3
CDR3: ASSFQQGTGTQY

V: TRBV6-1
J: TRBJ1-2
CDR3: ASSESVAFSLYGYT

V: TRBV12-5
J: TRBJ2-1
CDR3: ASGSLSGGAYNEQF

V: TRBV5-4
J: TRBJ2-1
CDR3: ASSSPFNEQF

V: TRBV4-2
J: TRBJ2-3
CDR3: ASSQLAGGPADTQY

V: TRBV12-3/TRBV12-4
J: TRBJ1-6
CDR3: ASTRDRDSPLH

V: TRBV12-5
J: TRBJ1-3
CDR3: ASGYGQYSGNTIY

V: TRBV11-3
J: TRBJ1-3
CDR3: ASSSTRASGNTIY

V: TRBV4-1
J: TRBJ1-5
CDR3: ASSQLGTTARIHQPQH

V: TRBV12-3/TRBV12-4
J: TRBJ2-1
CDR3: ASSLAGYGEQF

V: TRBV15
J: TRBJ1-1
CDR3: ATSRDRDRGPYTEAF

V: TRBV5-1
J: TRBJ2-7
CDR3: ASSLNQGLTYEQY

V: TRBV6-1
J: TRBJ1-5
CDR3: ASSEWAGNQPQH